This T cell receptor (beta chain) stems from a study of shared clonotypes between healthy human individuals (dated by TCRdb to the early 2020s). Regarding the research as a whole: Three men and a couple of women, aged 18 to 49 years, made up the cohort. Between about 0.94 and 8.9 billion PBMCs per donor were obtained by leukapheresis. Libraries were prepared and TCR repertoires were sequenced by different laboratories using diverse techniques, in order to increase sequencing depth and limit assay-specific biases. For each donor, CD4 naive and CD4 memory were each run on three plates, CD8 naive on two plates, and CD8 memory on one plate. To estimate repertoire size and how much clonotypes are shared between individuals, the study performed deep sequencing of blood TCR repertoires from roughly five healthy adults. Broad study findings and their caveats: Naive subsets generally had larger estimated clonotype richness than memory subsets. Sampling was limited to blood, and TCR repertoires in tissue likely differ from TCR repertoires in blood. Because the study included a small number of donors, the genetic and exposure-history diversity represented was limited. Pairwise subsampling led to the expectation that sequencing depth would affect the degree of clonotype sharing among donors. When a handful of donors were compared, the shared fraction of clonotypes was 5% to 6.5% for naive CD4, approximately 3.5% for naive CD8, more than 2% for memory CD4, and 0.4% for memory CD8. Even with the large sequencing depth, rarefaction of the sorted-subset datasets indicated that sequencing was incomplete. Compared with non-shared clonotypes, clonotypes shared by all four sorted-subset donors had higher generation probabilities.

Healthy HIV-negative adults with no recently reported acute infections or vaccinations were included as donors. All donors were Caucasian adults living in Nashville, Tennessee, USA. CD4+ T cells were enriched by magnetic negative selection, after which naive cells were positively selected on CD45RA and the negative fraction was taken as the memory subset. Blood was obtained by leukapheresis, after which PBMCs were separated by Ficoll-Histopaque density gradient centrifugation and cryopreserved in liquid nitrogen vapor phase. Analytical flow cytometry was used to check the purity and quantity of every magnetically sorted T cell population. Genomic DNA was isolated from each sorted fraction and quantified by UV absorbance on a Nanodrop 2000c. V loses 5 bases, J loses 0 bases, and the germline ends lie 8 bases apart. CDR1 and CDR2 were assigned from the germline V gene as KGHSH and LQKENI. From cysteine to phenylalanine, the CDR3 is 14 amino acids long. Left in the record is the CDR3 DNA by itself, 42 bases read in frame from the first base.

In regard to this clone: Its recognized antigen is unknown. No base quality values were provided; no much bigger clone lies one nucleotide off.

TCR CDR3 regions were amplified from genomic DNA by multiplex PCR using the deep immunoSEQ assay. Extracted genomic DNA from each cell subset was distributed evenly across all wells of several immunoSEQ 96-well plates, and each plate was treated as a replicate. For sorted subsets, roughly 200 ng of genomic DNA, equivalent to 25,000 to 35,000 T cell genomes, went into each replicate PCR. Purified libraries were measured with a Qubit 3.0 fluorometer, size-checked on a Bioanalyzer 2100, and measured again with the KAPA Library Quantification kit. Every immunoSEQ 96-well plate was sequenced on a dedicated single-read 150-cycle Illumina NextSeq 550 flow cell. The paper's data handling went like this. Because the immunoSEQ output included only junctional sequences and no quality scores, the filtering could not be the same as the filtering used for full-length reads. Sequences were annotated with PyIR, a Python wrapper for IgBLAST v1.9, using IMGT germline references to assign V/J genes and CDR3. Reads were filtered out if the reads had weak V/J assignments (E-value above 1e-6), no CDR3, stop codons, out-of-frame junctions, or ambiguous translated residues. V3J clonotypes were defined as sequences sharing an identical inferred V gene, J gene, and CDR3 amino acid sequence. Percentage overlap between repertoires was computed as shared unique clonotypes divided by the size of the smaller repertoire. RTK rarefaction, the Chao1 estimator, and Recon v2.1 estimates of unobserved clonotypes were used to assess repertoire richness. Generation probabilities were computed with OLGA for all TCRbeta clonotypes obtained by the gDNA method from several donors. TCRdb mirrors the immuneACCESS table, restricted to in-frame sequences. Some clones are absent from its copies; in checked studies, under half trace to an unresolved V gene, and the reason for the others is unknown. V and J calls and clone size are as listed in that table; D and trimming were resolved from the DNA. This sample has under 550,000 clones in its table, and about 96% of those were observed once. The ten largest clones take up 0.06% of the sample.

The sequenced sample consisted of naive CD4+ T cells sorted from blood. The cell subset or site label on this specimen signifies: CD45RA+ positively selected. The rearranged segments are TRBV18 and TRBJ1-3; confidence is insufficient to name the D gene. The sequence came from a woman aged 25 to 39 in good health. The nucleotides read TGTGCCAGCTCATGGCCGAACTCTGGAAACACCATATATTTT. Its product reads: CASSWPNSGNTIYF.